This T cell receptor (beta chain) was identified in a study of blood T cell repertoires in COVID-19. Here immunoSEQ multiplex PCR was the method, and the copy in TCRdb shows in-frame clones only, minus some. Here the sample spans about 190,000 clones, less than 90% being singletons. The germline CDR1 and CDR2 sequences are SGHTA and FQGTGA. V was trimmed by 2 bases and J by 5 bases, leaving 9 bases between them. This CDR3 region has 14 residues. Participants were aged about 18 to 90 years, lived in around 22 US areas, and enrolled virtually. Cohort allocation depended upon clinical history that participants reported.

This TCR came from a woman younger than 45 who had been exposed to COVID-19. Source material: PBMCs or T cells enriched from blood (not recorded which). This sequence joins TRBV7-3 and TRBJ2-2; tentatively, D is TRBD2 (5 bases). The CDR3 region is CASSLGLRTGELFF. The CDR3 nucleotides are TGTGCCAGCAGCTTAGGACTTAGAACCGGGGAGCTGTTTTTT. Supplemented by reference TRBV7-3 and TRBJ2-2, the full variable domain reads GAGVSQTPSNKVTEKGKYVELRCDPISGHTALYWYRQSLGQGPEFLIYFQGTGAADDSGLPNDRFFAVRPEGSVSTLKIQRTERGDSAVYLCASSLGLRTGELFFGEGSRLTVL.